This T cell receptor beta chain derives from a study of OX40 agonist ivuxolimab in advanced cancers. Findings and caveats of the study: CD4+ T cells averaged fewer expanded clones than CD8+ T cells. Partial responders treated at 0.1-3.0 mg/kg exhibited clonal expansion among the lowest measured. It was also the case that some nonresponders had low normalized T-cell clonal expansion.

Measured with immunoSEQ multiplex PCR; TCRdb has only the in-frame clones, and not every one. The sample comprises about 77,000 clones, 65% to 90% of which are singletons, and roughly 0.71% rests with the top ten. Points on this clone: Antigen specificity is unknown.

V lost 4 bases and J lost 4, with 14 bases in between. Germline CDR1 and CDR2: MNHNS and SASEGT. The CDR3 is 14 amino acids. This chain links TRBV6-1 with TRBJ2-7, with D possibly being TRBD1 (6 bases). This clonotype was obtained from an adult with an advanced solid tumor such as melanoma, head and neck, liver or kidney cancer. Sequencing was performed on CD4+ or CD8+ T cells sorted from blood, taken in a trial of the OX40 agonist ivuxolimab. This chain's CDR3 is CASSGQTGKYEQYF. In DNA, the CDR3 is TGTGCCAGCAGTGGTCAGACAGGAAAGTACGAGCAGTACTTC.